Below, 18 T cell receptor beta chains from the same sample are listed, as sequenced in a study of T cell repertoires in ileal Crohn's disease. The time point was: proximal margin of the surgical specimen (macroscopically non-inflamed). Method: immunoSEQ multiplex PCR; TCRdb's copy keeps in-frame clones and lacks some. The sample includes roughly 7,200 clones, roughly 78% of them seen just once. Sequencing was performed on ileal tissue. Receptor source: an adult with Crohn's disease.

The rearrangement joins TRBV2 to TRBJ2-1, with a weak D call TRBD2 (5 bases). The length of the CDR3 is 15 residues. The V gene lost 5 bases and the J gene lost 8 bases, with 19 bases spanning the gap. CDR1 SNHLY and CDR2 FYNNEI come from the germline V gene. CDR3 sequence: CASSRKSSPKDEQFF. In DNA, the CDR3 is TGTGCCAGCAGTCGGAAGTCTAGCCCTAAGGATGAGCAGTTCTTC. Variable domain in full (rest from reference TRBV2 and TRBJ2-1): EPEVTQTPSHQVTQMGQEVILRCVPISNHLYFYWYRQILGQKVEFLVSFYNNEISEKSEIFDDQFSVERPDGSNFTLKIRSTKLEDSAMYFCASSRKSSPKDEQFFGPGTRLTVL.

There are a few counts of this clone. This chain uses TRBV7-9 with TRBJ2-7; D is ambiguous. Germline CDR1 SEHNR, CDR2 FQNEAQ (reference sequence). The CDR3 length is 14 residues. Trimming removed 7 bases from V and 2 bases from J, with 15 bases in between. The DNA of the CDR3 is TGTGCCAGCACCCAGGCCTTGGGAACCTACGAGCAGTACTTC. Encoded protein: CASTQALGTYEQYF.

The V and J genes are TRBV2 and TRBJ1-2, with D unresolved. There are 11 residues in the CDR3. From germline, CDR1 is SNHLY and CDR2 FYNNEI. Deletions cut 9 bases from V and 8 bases from J, with 13 bases between. The CDR3 nucleotides read TGTGCCAGAGGTTCGCCGAGGGGCTACACCTTC. Translated: CARGSPRGYTF.

The chain recombines TRBV9 with TRBJ2-1, with 7 nucleotides matching TRBD1. Germline V gene data show CDR1 as SGDLS and CDR2 as YYNGEE. The CDR3 length is 15 residues. The J segment lost 4 bases and the V segment lost 3 bases, leaving 7 bases of the junction unmatched. The CDR3 loop reads CASSGRDRTYNEQFF. As DNA, the CDR3 is TGTGCCAGCAGCGGCCGGGACAGAACATACAATGAGCAGTTCTTC.

The chain employs TRBV10-3 and TRBJ1-1; 7 positions agree with TRBD1. The CDR3 contains 13 residues. The V gene end was trimmed by 7 bases and the J gene end by 3 bases; junction bases not matched to a gene: 5. The germline CDR1 and CDR2 sequences are ENHRY and SYGVKD. CDR3 sequence: CAITSTGYTEAFF. For the CDR3, the DNA is TGTGCCATCACCTCGACAGGGTACACTGAAGCTTTCTTT.

The V gene is TRBV6-1, the J gene TRBJ1-5; tentatively, D is TRBD1 (6 bases). Trimming shortened V by 5 bases and J by 1 base, and 12 bases separated the two germline ends. Germline V lookup: CDR1 MNHNS, CDR2 SASEGT. CDR3 length: 15 amino acids. In DNA form, the CDR3 reads TGTGCCAGCAGTAGGAACAGGGAGAGCAATCAGCCCCAGCATTTT. Encoded protein: CASSRNRESNQPQHF.

J is TRBJ2-7 and V is TRBV6-5, with 12 bases identical to TRBD1. The CDR3 spans 16 residues. Germline loops: CDR1 MNHEY, CDR2 SVGAGI. V lost 1 base, J lost 7 bases, and 8 bases stayed unmatched. CDR3 protein: CASSYLTGTGGWEQYF. In DNA, the CDR3 is TGTGCCAGCAGTTACTTAACCGGGACAGGGGGCTGGGAGCAGTACTTC.

There are a few counts of this clone. The chain links TRBV7-8 to TRBJ2-7, with TRBD2 matching over 9 bases. This CDR3 has 14 residues. In germline, CDR1 is SGHVS, CDR2 FQNEAQ. V was clipped by 7 bases and J by 2 bases; unmatched bases: 6. The CDR3 DNA reads TGTGCCAGCACCAAGCGGGGGGTGACCTACGAGCAGTACTTC. Its protein is CASTKRGVTYEQYF.

V usage is TRBV5-1 and J usage is TRBJ1-2; maybe TRBD1 (6 bases). Trimming shortened V by 4 bases and J by 4 bases, and 14 bases separated the two germline ends. This CDR3 contains 14 residues. The germline V gene has CDR1 SGHRS and CDR2 YFSETQ. The CDR3 DNA reads TGCGCCAGCAGCAGGGACACCGCGGGCTATGGCTACACCTTC. It is translated as CASSRDTAGYGYTF.

The rearrangement joins TRBV5-1 to TRBJ1-4; D remains ambiguous. This CDR3 contains 15 residues. V was pared by 1 base and J by 0 bases, with 7 bases between. Germline loops: CDR1 SGHRS, CDR2 YFSETQ. CDR3 coding DNA: TGCGCCAGCAGCTTGAAAGAGGCAACTAATGAAAAACTGTTTTTT. This codes for CASSLKEATNEKLFF.

V is TRBV2 and J is TRBJ2-1, with TRBD2 identical over 9 bases. The length of the CDR3 is 14 residues. Unmatched junction bases numbered 7, after V lost 3 bases and J lost 10 bases. Germline V gene data show CDR1 as SNHLY and CDR2 as FYNNEI. The CDR3 DNA is TGTGCCAGCAGTGACCCTAGCGGGACTGGGGAGCAGTTCTTC. It encodes CASSDPSGTGEQFF.

The chain joins TRBV19 to TRBJ1-2; unclear D gene. Germline values: CDR1 LNHDA, CDR2 SQIVND (reference sequence). The CDR3 loop spans 14 amino acids. Trimming stripped 7 bases from V and 0 bases from J, with 12 bases between. CDR3 loop: CASTPVGANYGYTF. The CDR3, as DNA: TGTGCCAGTACCCCGGTCGGAGCTAACTATGGCTACACCTTC.

The chain recombines TRBV11-2 with TRBJ1-2; D uncertain. CDR1 is SGHAT, CDR2 FQNNGV, per germline. The CDR3 loop spans 15 amino acids. V lost 5 bases and J lost 1, with 14 bases in between. CDR3 bases: TGTGCCAGCAGCGCATCCGGGCCCTTTAACTATGGCTACACCTTC. Translated: CASSASGPFNYGYTF.

The chain has TRBV7-6 and TRBJ1-4; 8 bases fit TRBD1. The germline V gene has CDR1 SGHVS and CDR2 FNYEAQ. The CDR3 runs 14 residues. The junction had 6 bases not matched to a gene; V was cut back by 5 bases and J by 7 bases. CDR3 residues: CASSPGGGFEKLFF. The CDR3 DNA is TGTGCCAGCAGCCCAGGGGGCGGTTTTGAAAAACTGTTTTTT.

The rearrangement links TRBV15 to TRBJ2-5, with D uncertain. This CDR3 region has 12 residues. V lost 3 bases to trimming and J lost 1 base, with 3 bases between them. CDR1 and CDR2 (germline): LNHNV, YYDKDF (reference sequence). DNA of the CDR3: TGTGCCACCAGCAGCCGCCAAGAGACCCAGTACTTC. Protein sequence: CATSSRQETQYF.

This clone was recorded a few times. This sequence joins TRBV11-2 and TRBJ2-7; 9 bases align to TRBD1. Germline V CDR1 and CDR2: SGHAT, FQNNGV. CDR3 length: 13 amino acids. Losses at the gene ends were 6 bases for V and 7 bases for J; bases not matched to a gene: 7. CDR3 coding DNA: TGTGCCAGCAGGGGGACAGGGTCCCAGGAGCAGTACTTC. Its protein product is CASRGTGSQEQYF.

This clone was seen just once. This rearrangement joins TRBV30 to TRBJ2-5; 13 nucleotides align to TRBD2. From germline, CDR1 is GTSNPN and CDR2 SVGIG (reference sequence). The V and J ends lost 0 bases and 5 bases, in that order; junction bases with no gene match: 9. The CDR3 sequence is 17 residues long. CDR3 in amino acids: CAWSVPAGLAGLETQYF. The CDR3 region has the DNA TGTGCCTGGAGTGTACCTGCGGGACTAGCGGGGCTGGAGACCCAGTACTTC.

The chain has TRBV29-1 and TRBJ1-1, with D unclear. The CDR3 is 11 residues long. Germline-derived CDR1 and CDR2 are SQVTM and ANQGSEA. The CDR3 is CGLLVNTEAFF. Written as DNA, the CDR3 is TGCGGCCTATTGGTGAACACTGAAGCTTTCTTT.